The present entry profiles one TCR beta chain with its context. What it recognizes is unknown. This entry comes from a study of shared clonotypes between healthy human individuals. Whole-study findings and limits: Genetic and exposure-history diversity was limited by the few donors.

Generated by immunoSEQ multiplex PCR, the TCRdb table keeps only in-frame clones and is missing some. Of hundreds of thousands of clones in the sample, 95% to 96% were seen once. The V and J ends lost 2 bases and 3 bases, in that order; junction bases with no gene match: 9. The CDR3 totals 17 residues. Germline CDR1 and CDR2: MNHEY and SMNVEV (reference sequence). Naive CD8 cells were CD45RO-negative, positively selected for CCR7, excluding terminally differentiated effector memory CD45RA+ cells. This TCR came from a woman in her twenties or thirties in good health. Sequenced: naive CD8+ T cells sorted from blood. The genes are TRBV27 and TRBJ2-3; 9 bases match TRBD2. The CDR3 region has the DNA TGTGCCAGCAGTTTAAGGGATTTAGCGGGGGATACAGATACGCAGTATTTT. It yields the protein CASSLRDLAGDTDTQYF.